The T cell receptor beta chain under discussion was sequenced for a study of blood T cell repertoires in COVID-19. Sequenced by immunoSEQ multiplex PCR; TCRdb stores in-frame clones only, minus some. The sample yields 65,000 to 80,000 clones, roughly four fifths seen once. The sequencing input was peripheral blood. This TCR was sampled from a human donor in a cohort sampled during active COVID-19.

This chain's CDR3 is CASSFWAEQYF. The CDR3 DNA follows: TGTGCCAGCAGCTTTTGGGCGGAGCAGTACTTC. V gene TRBV5-5 combines with J gene TRBJ2-7; D unresolved. The V gene lost 2 bases and the J gene lost 7 bases, with 7 bases spanning the gap. CDR1 is SGHKS, CDR2 YYEKEE, per germline (reference sequence). This CDR3 has 11 residues. Full variable domain (outside the CDR3, taken from reference TRBV5-5 and TRBJ2-7): DAGVTQSPTHLIKTRGQQVTLRCSPISGHKSVSWYQQVLGQGPQFIFQYYEKEERGRGNFPDRFSARQFPNYSSELNVNALLLGDSALYLCASSFWAEQYFGPGTRLTVT.